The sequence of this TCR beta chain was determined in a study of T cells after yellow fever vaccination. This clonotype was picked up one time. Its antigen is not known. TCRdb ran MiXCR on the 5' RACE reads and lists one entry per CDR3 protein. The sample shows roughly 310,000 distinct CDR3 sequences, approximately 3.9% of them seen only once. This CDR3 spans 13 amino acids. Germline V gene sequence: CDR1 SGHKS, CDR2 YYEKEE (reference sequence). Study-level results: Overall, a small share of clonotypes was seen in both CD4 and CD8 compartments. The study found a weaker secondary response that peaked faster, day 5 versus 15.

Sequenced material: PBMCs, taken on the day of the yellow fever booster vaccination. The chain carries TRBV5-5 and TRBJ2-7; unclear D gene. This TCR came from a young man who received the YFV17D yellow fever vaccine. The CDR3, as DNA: TGTGCCAGCGGCTTGGACCCACTGACCGAGCAGTACGTC. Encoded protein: CASGLDPLTEQYV.